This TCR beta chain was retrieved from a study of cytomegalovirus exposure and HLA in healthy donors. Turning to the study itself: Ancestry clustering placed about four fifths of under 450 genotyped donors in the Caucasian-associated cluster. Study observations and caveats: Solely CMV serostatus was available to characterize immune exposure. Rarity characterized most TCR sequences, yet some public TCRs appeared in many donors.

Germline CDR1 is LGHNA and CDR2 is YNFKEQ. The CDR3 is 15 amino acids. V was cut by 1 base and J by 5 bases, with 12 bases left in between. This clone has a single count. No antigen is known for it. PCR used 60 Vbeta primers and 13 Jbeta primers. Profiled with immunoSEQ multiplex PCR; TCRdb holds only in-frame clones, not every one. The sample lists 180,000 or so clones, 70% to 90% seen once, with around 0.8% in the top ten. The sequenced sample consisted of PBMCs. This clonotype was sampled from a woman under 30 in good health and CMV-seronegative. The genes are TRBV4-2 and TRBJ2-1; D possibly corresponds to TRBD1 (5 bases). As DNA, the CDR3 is TGTGCCAGCAGCCAAGGGGGCAGGAAGAACAATGAGCAGTTCTTC. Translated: CASSQGGRKNNEQFF.